This entry lists 18 T cell receptor beta chains sequenced from one sample in a study of cytomegalovirus exposure and HLA in healthy donors. The PCR employed 60 Vbeta primers together with 13 Jbeta primers. Sequencing was performed with immunoSEQ multiplex PCR; in TCRdb, only in-frame clones are kept and a portion is missing. This sample has about 140,000 clones, with about 75% found just once. Sequencing input: PBMCs. Receptors were obtained from a woman aged 25 to 45 in good health and CMV-seronegative.

The V and J genes are TRBV7-8 and TRBJ2-3, with D uncertain. The CDR3 is 13 residues long. The germline CDR1 and CDR2 sequences are SGHVS and FQNEAQ. Trimming left V 5 bases short and J 4 bases short, with 10 bases between. The CDR3 spells CASSPVLPDTQYF. The CDR3 DNA reads as TGTGCCAGCAGCCCGGTGCTGCCAGATACGCAGTATTTT. Combining the CDR3 with reference TRBV7-8 and TRBJ2-3 gives the whole variable domain GAGVSQSPRYKVAKRGQDVALRCDPISGHVSLFWYQQALGQGPEFLTYFQNEAQLDKSGLPSDRFFAERPEGSVSTLKIQRTQQEDSAVYLCASSPVLPDTQYFGPGTRLTVL.

The V call is TRBV27, the J call TRBJ2-7; 10 bases are a match to TRBD1. The CDR3 extends over 15 amino acids. Germline V CDR1 and CDR2: MNHEY, SMNVEV (reference sequence). Losses at the gene ends were 7 bases for V and 3 bases for J; bases not matched to a gene: 9. CDR3 bases: TGTGCCAGCAAGAATCCGGGACAGGGGCGCTACGAGCAGTACTTC. It translates to CASKNPGQGRYEQYF.

This chain joins TRBV6-5 and TRBJ1-5; TRBD1 aligns across 8 bases. Germline V gives CDR1 MNHEY, CDR2 SVGAGI. Trimming removed 6 bases from V and 6 bases from J; junction bases left unmatched: 10. The CDR3 runs 15 residues. CDR3 sequence reads: CASSLDPGGIQPQHF. The CDR3 DNA reads TGTGCCAGCAGCTTGGACCCAGGGGGCATTCAGCCCCAGCATTTT.

This clone was picked up a small number of times. J is TRBJ1-5 and V is TRBV25-1; a weak D match, TRBD1 (5 bases). Per germline, CDR1 MGHDK and CDR2 SYGVNS. The V and J ends lost 3 bases and 9 bases respectively, with 9 bases between them. There are 12 residues in the CDR3. Here the CDR3 DNA reads TGTGCCAGCAGTGACCAGGGCTGGCCCCAGCATTTT. Its translation: CASSDQGWPQHF.

CDR3: CASSLVWPVDEQFF. In DNA form, the CDR3 reads TGTGCCAGCAGCTTAGTATGGCCCGTGGATGAGCAGTTCTTC. The chain joins TRBV7-8 to TRBJ2-1, with no clear D. With 1 base removed from V and 8 bases from J, the gap between germline ends came to 12 bases. The CDR3 has 14 amino acids. The V gene's germline CDR1 is SGHVS and CDR2 FQNEAQ.

This clone was counted a few times. This chain joins TRBV6-4 and TRBJ1-5; no firm D call. V shed 0 bases and J shed 7 bases, with 10 bases lying between them. The germline gives CDR1 MRHNA, CDR2 SNTAGT. The CDR3 is 14 residues long. Here the CDR3 DNA reads TGTGCCAGCAGTGACTCCGGTTGGCGGCAGCCCCAGCATTTT. As protein: CASSDSGWRQPQHF.

V gene TRBV19 combines with J gene TRBJ2-5; 8 nucleotides agree with TRBD2. Losses at the gene ends were 3 bases for V and 6 bases for J; bases not matched to a gene: 27. This CDR3 region has 21 residues. Germline CDR1 is LNHDA and CDR2 is SQIVND (reference sequence). The CDR3 loop is CASSIHYRPGDTAGAWKTQYF. CDR3 nucleotides: TGTGCCAGTAGTATTCATTACCGGCCAGGAGACACAGCGGGAGCGTGGAAGACCCAGTACTTC. Combining the CDR3 with reference TRBV19 and TRBJ2-5 gives the whole variable domain DGGITQSPKYLFRKEGQNVTLSCEQNLNHDAMYWYRQDPGQGLRLIYYSQIVNDFQKGDIAEGYSVSREKKESFPLTVTSAQKNPTAFYLCASSIHYRPGDTAGAWKTQYFGPGTRLLVL.

This clone showed up just a few times. The rearrangement uses TRBV7-6 and TRBJ2-2; 7 positions agree with TRBD1. Germline V CDR1 and CDR2: SGHVS, FNYEAQ. The CDR3 spans 15 residues. J gave up 1 base and V 6 bases, and 5 bases lay outside the gene matches. The chain's CDR3 is CASRVRGRNTGELFF. In DNA, the CDR3 is TGTGCCAGCAGAGTCAGGGGGAGGAACACCGGGGAGCTGTTTTTT.

This chain uses TRBV10-3 with TRBJ1-2; possible D gene TRBD1, 6 bases. CDR1 ENHRY and CDR2 SYGVKD come from the germline V gene. The CDR3 is 13 residues long. Trimming pared 4 bases from V and 4 bases from J, leaving 10 bases between. The CDR3 reads CAISGDNGYGYTF. As DNA, the CDR3 is TGTGCCATCAGTGGGGACAACGGCTATGGCTACACCTTC.

Turning to this clone: The junction differs from germline at one of its ends, possibly a read error. V usage is TRBV6-1 and J usage is TRBJ2-5, with a tentative D call TRBD1 (6 bases). Germline assignment: CDR1 MNHNS and CDR2 SASEGT. CDR3 length: 14 amino acids. CDR3 nucleotide sequence: TGTACCAGCAGTGGCGGACAGCCTCAAGAGACCCAGTACTTC. This encodes CTSSGGQPQETQYF.

This clone was picked up a small number of times. This sequence joins TRBV28 and TRBJ2-1, with TRBD1 matching 9 bases. Unmatched junction bases numbered 13, after V lost 7 bases and J lost 6 bases. This CDR3 region has 16 residues. Germline values: CDR1 MDHEN, CDR2 SYDVKM. DNA for the CDR3: TGTGCCAGCACGTTATTCCGGGACAGGGATATCAATGAGCAGTTCTTC. Protein: CASTLFRDRDINEQFF.

The chain couples TRBV7-9 to TRBJ2-1, with D perhaps matching TRBD1 (5 bases). Trimming stripped 4 bases from V and 9 bases from J, with 10 bases between. This CDR3 region has 12 residues. The germline V gene has CDR1 SEHNR and CDR2 FQNEAQ (reference sequence). CDR3 coding DNA: TGTGCCAGCAGCTCCCTAGACAGTGAGCAGTTCTTC. Translated, it gives CASSSLDSEQFF.

This rearrangement joins TRBV6-1 to TRBJ2-5; D is possibly TRBD2 (6 bases). V shed 2 bases and J shed 5 bases, with 12 bases lying between them. The CDR3 is made up of 14 amino acids. From germline, CDR1 is MNHNS and CDR2 SASEGT. CDR3 sequence reads: CASSEQPGRETQYF. The CDR3 bases are TGTGCCAGCAGTGAACAGCCAGGGAGGGAGACCCAGTACTTC.

The chain joins TRBV11-1 to TRBJ1-1; tentative D call: TRBD1 (6 bases). The CDR3 runs to 13 residues. With 1 base removed from V and 4 bases from J, the gap between germline ends came to 7 bases. CDR1 and CDR2 from the germline V gene are SGHAT and FQDESV (reference sequence). The CDR3 loop reads CASSLEGGTEAFF. In nucleotides, the CDR3 is TGTGCCAGCAGCTTAGAAGGGGGCACTGAAGCTTTCTTT.

V usage is TRBV7-9 and J usage is TRBJ2-1; 9 bases line up with TRBD2. Per the germline V gene, CDR1 is SEHNR and CDR2 is FQNEAQ (reference sequence). V gave up 1 base and J gave up 4 bases; unmatched junction bases: 2. This CDR3 is 15 amino acids long. The CDR3 nucleotides are TGTGCCAGCAGCTTAGGCGGGGGGGGGTACAATGAGCAGTTCTTC. It specifies CASSLGGGGYNEQFF. Variable domain in full (rest from reference TRBV7-9 and TRBJ2-1): DTGVSQNPRHKITKRGQNVTFRCDPISEHNRLYWYRQTLGQGPEFLTYFQNEAQLEKSRLLSDRFSAERPKGSFSTLEIQRTEQGDSAMYLCASSLGGGGYNEQFFGPGTRLTVL.

The chain uses TRBV28 and TRBJ1-3; D unclear. Trimming stripped 2 bases from V and 3 bases from J, with 8 bases between. The CDR3 is 14 residues long. CDR1 is MDHEN and CDR2 is SYDVKM in the germline V gene. This chain's CDR3 is CASSLAEFGNTIYF. The CDR3 DNA sequence: TGTGCCAGCAGTTTAGCGGAATTTGGAAACACCATATATTTT. The whole variable domain, remainder taken from reference TRBV28 and TRBJ1-3, is DVKVTQSSRYLVKRTGEKVFLECVQDMDHENMFWYRQDPGLGLRLIYFSYDVKMKEKGDIPEGYSVSREKKERFSLILESASTNQTSMYLCASSLAEFGNTIYFGEGSWLTVV.

This clone was found a few times. J is TRBJ2-7 and V is TRBV18, with 8 bases lining up with TRBD2. The CDR3 totals 13 residues. Germline values: CDR1 KGHSH, CDR2 LQKENI. The V and J ends lost 3 bases and 3 bases, in that order; junction bases with no gene match: 1. CDR3 DNA sequence: TGTGCCAGCTCACCTCTAGCGGGCTACGAGCAGTACTTC. It yields the protein CASSPLAGYEQYF.

This clone showed up just a few times. The chain has TRBV7-6 and TRBJ1-1, with 7 bases that match TRBD1. The CDR3 has 15 amino acids. V was pared by 2 bases and J by 1 base, with 4 bases of the junction left unmatched. In germline, CDR1 is SGHVS, CDR2 FNYEAQ. The CDR3 DNA sequence: TGTGCCAGCAGCTTAAGAGGACAGGCGAACACTGAAGCTTTCTTT. Translated: CASSLRGQANTEAFF.